Presented here are 17 T cell receptor beta chains from one specimen sequenced in a study of T cells in Graves' hyperthyroidism and ophthalmopathy. RNA transcripts gave rise to amplified TCR beta CDR3 regions. During a first-round RT-PCR of the TCR CDR3, the HTBI primer set was used. MiXCR, run by TCRdb on the multiplex PCR reads, gives a single entry per CDR3 protein. The data contain under 300,000 distinct CDR3 sequences, less than 30% of them singletons. Specimen: blood. These receptors originate from a man aged 40-49 years with Graves' hyperthyroidism that later progressed to Graves' ophthalmopathy.

This clonotype was seen repeatedly, ten times or more. The chain links TRBV6-2 or TRBV6-3 to TRBJ2-2, with no clear D. Trimming removed 0 bases at V and 1 base at J, with 12 bases between. Germline assignment: CDR1 MNHEY and CDR2 SVGEGT. The length of the CDR3 is 17 residues. DNA for the CDR3: TGTGCCAGCAGTTACTCGATGCGAGCGTGGAACACCGGGGAGCTGTTTTTT. Its translation is CASSYSMRAWNTGELFF.

There are many counts of this clonotype. The CDR3 coding sequence is TGTGCCAGTAAGGGACAGGAAAATAGCAATCAGCCCCAGCATTTT. It translates to CASKGQENSNQPQHF. This chain links TRBV19 with TRBJ1-5; 8 nucleotides align to TRBD1. The trim removed 7 bases at V and 0 bases at J, leaving 5 bases unmatched. The CDR3 runs 15 residues. CDR1 is LNHDA and CDR2 is SQIVND in the germline V gene (reference sequence).

The chain has TRBV6-1 and TRBJ1-1, with no clear D. V was clipped by 3 bases and J by 1 base, with 9 bases between them. The germline V gene has CDR1 MNHNS and CDR2 SASEGT. CDR3 length: 14 residues. CDR3 residues: CASSEEVQNTEAFF. In DNA form, the CDR3 reads TGTGCCAGCAGTGAGGAAGTACAGAACACTGAAGCTTTCTTT.

CDR3 loop: CASSLWVSNQPQHF. CDR3 nucleotide sequence: TGTGCCAGCAGTTTGTGGGTTAGCAATCAGCCCCAGCATTTT. The chain recombines TRBV28 with TRBJ1-5; D uncertain. Trimming removed 3 bases at V and 0 bases at J, with 6 bases between. The CDR3 length is 14 residues. CDR1 is MDHEN, CDR2 SYDVKM, per germline.

In its sample, this clonotype was seen many times. The gene calls are TRBV28 and TRBJ2-5, with D possibly matching TRBD1 (6 bases). V lost 6 bases and J 5 bases, leaving 13 bases between the germline ends. The CDR3 sequence is 13 residues long. Per the germline V gene, CDR1 is MDHEN and CDR2 is SYDVKM. The CDR3 DNA is TGTGCCAGCAGCCTGGGACATCTGGAGACCCAGTACTTC. As protein: CASSLGHLETQYF.

This clonotype was seen at least ten times. This sequence joins TRBV28 and TRBJ2-5, with 14 nucleotides matching TRBD2. From germline, CDR1 is MDHEN and CDR2 SYDVKM. The trim removed 3 bases at V and 6 bases at J, leaving 18 bases unmatched. This CDR3 has 20 residues. This CDR3 is CASSLSTSGRALSARKTQYF. The DNA for the CDR3 is TGTGCCAGCAGTTTGTCGACTAGCGGGAGGGCCTTGTCGGCCCGGAAGACCCAGTACTTC.

This clonotype occurred many times. This CDR3 is CSAGQPGVEETQYF. The CDR3, as DNA: TGCAGCGCGGGGCAGCCTGGGGTTGAAGAGACCCAGTACTTC. The V gene is TRBV29-1, the J gene TRBJ2-5; D is tentatively TRBD1 or TRBD2 (5 bases each). The CDR3 sequence is 14 residues long. V shed 7 bases and J shed 3 bases, with 18 bases lying between them. Germline V gives CDR1 SQVTM, CDR2 ANQGSEA.

The sample holds many counts of this clonotype. V gene TRBV7-3 combines with J gene TRBJ2-5; 12 nucleotides match TRBD2. CDR1 SGHTA and CDR2 FQGTGA come from the germline V gene. V dropped 3 bases and J dropped 4; count of bases not matched to a gene: 6. CDR3 length: 16 residues. CDR3 coding DNA: TGTGCCAGCAGCTTGCGGCCGACTAGCGGGAGAGAGACCCAGTACTTC. It codes for CASSLRPTSGRETQYF.

This clonotype was detected many times. This chain connects TRBV28 to TRBJ2-2; TRBD2 is a possible D gene (5 bases). CDR1 is MDHEN and CDR2 is SYDVKM in the germline V gene. The CDR3 covers 11 residues. V lost 10 bases to trimming and J lost 4 bases, with 7 bases between them. The CDR3 sequence is CATGLTGELFF. CDR3 nucleotide sequence: TGTGCCACCGGACTCACCGGGGAGCTGTTTTTT.

This clonotype was found many times. The V gene is TRBV12-3 or TRBV12-4, the J gene TRBJ2-2; maybe TRBD2 (5 bases). V lost 7 bases and J lost 0, with 9 bases in between. The CDR3 length is 14 residues. The CDR3 DNA is TGTGCCAGCACAGAGGGTTCGAACACCGGGGAGCTGTTTTTT. Amino acid sequence: CASTEGSNTGELFF.

This clonotype was found many times. The chain links TRBV20-1 to TRBJ1-5, with D uncertain. Per germline, CDR1 DFQATT and CDR2 SNEGSKA (reference sequence). This CDR3 has 13 residues. The CDR3 sequence is CRFERAGNQPQHF. The CDR3, as DNA: TGCAGATTCGAGCGGGCGGGCAATCAGCCCCAGCATTTT.

The chain links TRBV20-1 to TRBJ1-2; D may be TRBD1 (6 bases). Trimming left V 6 bases short and J 2 bases short, with 19 bases between. CDR3 length: 15 amino acids. The V gene's germline CDR1 is DFQATT and CDR2 SNEGSKA (reference sequence). The CDR3 loop is CSAQTLGGPNYGYTF. The CDR3 nucleotides are TGCAGTGCCCAAACGTTAGGGGGTCCCAACTATGGCTACACCTTC.

This clonotype was detected ten times or more. DNA for the CDR3: TGTGCCAGCAGCGGGACACTATCCTACGAGCAGTACTTC. Its protein is CASSGTLSYEQYF. V gene TRBV3-1 combines with J gene TRBJ2-7, with a possible D match to TRBD1 (6 bases). This CDR3 has 13 residues. Trimming cost V 5 bases and J 1 base, with 9 bases left between them. CDR1 is LGHDT, CDR2 YNNKEL, per germline (reference sequence).

There are many counts of this clonotype. V usage is TRBV20-1 and J usage is TRBJ1-1; D not resolved. CDR1 DFQATT and CDR2 SNEGSKA come from the germline V gene (reference sequence). The CDR3 runs 12 residues. Trimming took 3 bases from V and 12 from J, leaving 17 bases between them. Here the CDR3 DNA reads TGCAGTGCTAGCATTAGGACCGTTTCTACTTTCTTT. The encoded protein is CSASIRTVSTFF.

This clonotype was recorded many times. This sequence joins TRBV6-1 and TRBJ2-7; no clear D. The CDR3 totals 13 residues. The ends were cut back, 8 bases at V and 2 bases at J, with 13 bases in the middle. Germline V gene sequence: CDR1 MNHNS, CDR2 SASEGT. CDR3 in DNA: TGTGCCAGCGCCCTGGAAAGTGCCTACGAGCAGTACTTC. Translation: CASALESAYEQYF.

This clonotype was seen repeatedly, ten times or more. The chain is built from TRBV27 and TRBJ1-5, with a tentative D call TRBD1 (5 bases). CDR1 is MNHEY and CDR2 is SMNVEV in the germline V gene (reference sequence). The CDR3 loop spans 20 amino acids. Trimming removed 1 base at V and 3 bases at J, with 25 bases between. CDR3 nucleotides: TGTGCCAGCAGTTTATATAGTCTAAAAGATCCGGGAGGGGACAATCAGCCCCAGCATTTT. It codes for CASSLYSLKDPGGDNQPQHF.

This chain's CDR3 is CASSPDRDRQETQYF. CDR3 bases: TGTGCCAGCAGTCCGGACCGGGACAGGCAAGAGACCCAGTACTTC. The rearrangement links TRBV27 to TRBJ2-5, with 8 bases lining up with TRBD1. CDR1 and CDR2 from the germline V gene are MNHEY and SMNVEV (reference sequence). Germline trimming cut 5 bases from V and 2 bases from J; bases unmatched to any gene: 7. The CDR3 sequence is 15 residues long.